Below, 28 T cell receptor beta chains from the same sample are listed, as sequenced in a study of chemoradiotherapy in HPV16-positive cancers. Libraries were prepared by immunoSEQ multiplex PCR; TCRdb keeps only in-frame clonotypes and omits some of them. Here the sample spans 20,000 to 30,000 clones, roughly 92% being singletons. The source material was blood, sampled from a patient who underwent chemoradiotherapy. The source is a human donor with HPV-associated anogenital cancer.

The chain recombines TRBV7-9 with TRBJ2-4; the match to TRBD1 covers 9 bases. CDR3 length: 14 amino acids. J was trimmed by 9 bases and V by 1 base; bases with no gene match: 4. Germline lookup yields CDR1 SEHNR and CDR2 FQNEAQ (reference sequence). The CDR3 region is CASSLGTGDGIQYF. CDR3 DNA: TGTGCCAGCAGCTTAGGGACAGGGGACGGCATTCAGTACTTC.

The gene calls are TRBV11-2 and TRBJ2-1, with 7 nucleotides matching TRBD1. The CDR3 runs 15 residues. V shed 2 bases, J shed 9 bases, and the junction held 10 bases outside the gene matches. Germline V gene sequence: CDR1 SGHAT, CDR2 FQNNGV. The CDR3 loop is CASSLQRQGVSEQFF. The CDR3 DNA reads TGTGCCAGCAGCTTACAAAGACAGGGTGTGAGTGAGCAGTTCTTC.

This chain's CDR3 is CASSYSTKGEKLFF. The DNA of the CDR3 is TGTGCCAGCAGTTACTCGACTAAGGGGGAAAAACTGTTTTTT. The rearrangement uses TRBV6-5 and TRBJ1-4, with D maybe TRBD1 (5 bases). The CDR3 loop spans 14 amino acids. From germline, CDR1 is MNHEY and CDR2 SVGAGI. V lost 0 bases, J lost 8 bases, and 10 bases lay in between.

The rearrangement joins TRBV2 to TRBJ1-1; perhaps TRBD1 as D (6 bases). CDR3 length: 15 residues. The V gene lost 1 base and the J gene lost 3 bases, with 12 bases spanning the gap. Germline V gene data show CDR1 as SNHLY and CDR2 as FYNNEI. The CDR3: CASSEGRGSDTEAFF. The CDR3 nucleotides are TGTGCCAGCAGTGAAGGCAGGGGTTCGGACACTGAAGCTTTCTTT.

The chain combines TRBV10-3 with TRBJ1-6; a weak D match, TRBD1 (5 bases). V was clipped by 6 bases and J by 7 bases, with 16 bases between them. Germline V gene lookup returns CDR1 ENHRY and CDR2 SYGVKD. This CDR3 region has 15 residues. The CDR3 here is CAIRGEYGKNSPLHF. The CDR3 region has the DNA TGTGCCATCAGGGGGGAATACGGAAAGAATTCACCCCTCCACTTT.

V and J are TRBV7-9 and TRBJ2-7; unclear D gene. V lost 5 bases to trimming and J lost 5 bases, with 22 bases between them. The germline V gene encodes CDR1 SEHNR and CDR2 FQNEAQ (reference sequence). The CDR3 has 16 residues. The DNA for the CDR3 is TGTGCCAGCAGCCCCTGGGGTGCTAAAGGGCAAAACGAGCAGTACTTC. Translation: CASSPWGAKGQNEQYF.

As DNA, the CDR3 is TGCGCCAGCAGCCAAGATCGGGGCTACACCGGGGAGCTGTTTTTT. This sequence encodes CASSQDRGYTGELFF. The chain combines TRBV4-3 with TRBJ2-2, with D perhaps being TRBD1 or TRBD2 (5 bases each). V was cut by 0 bases and J by 3 bases, with 8 bases left in between. CDR1 and CDR2 (germline): LGHNA, YSLEER. The CDR3 is 15 residues long.

The V gene is TRBV13, the J gene TRBJ2-1; 9 bases align to TRBD1. CDR1 and CDR2 (germline): PRHDT, FYEKMQ (reference sequence). J was trimmed by 3 bases and V by 0 bases; bases with no gene match: 3. The CDR3 extends over 16 amino acids. The CDR3 sequence is CASSLGRGQGYNEQFF. In nucleotides, the CDR3 is TGTGCCAGCAGCTTAGGCCGGGGACAGGGCTACAATGAGCAGTTCTTC. The full variable domain, with the rest looked up from reference TRBV13 and TRBJ2-1, is AAGVIQSPRHLIKEKRETATLKCYPIPRHDTVYWYQQGPGQDPQFLISFYEKMQSDKGSIPDRFSAQQFSDYHSELNMSSLELGDSALYFCASSLGRGQGYNEQFFGPGTRLTVL.

This chain joins TRBV9 and TRBJ2-7; no definite D call. Germline V gene lookup returns CDR1 SGDLS and CDR2 YYNGEE. Trimming removed 2 bases from V and 6 bases from J, with 12 bases in between. The CDR3 totals 13 residues. The CDR3 is CASSVGSESEQYF. CDR3 nucleotide sequence: TGTGCCAGCAGCGTGGGGTCCGAATCCGAGCAGTACTTC.

This clone was counted only a few times. This rearrangement joins TRBV7-9 to TRBJ2-7, with 7 bases identical to TRBD1. This CDR3 spans 13 amino acids. The ends lost 8 bases at V and 10 bases at J; junction bases unmatched: 14. Germline V gene data show CDR1 as SEHNR and CDR2 as FQNEAQ (reference sequence). The CDR3 sequence: CASRTDRAGDQYF. The CDR3 DNA sequence: TGTGCCAGCCGGACCGACAGGGCTGGAGACCAGTACTTC.

J is TRBJ1-2 and V is TRBV4-1, with D perhaps matching TRBD1 (5 bases). Looked up from germline, CDR1 is MGHRA and CDR2 is YSYEKL. This CDR3 is 16 amino acids long. Trimming stripped 0 bases from V and 1 base from J, with 12 bases between. CDR3 sequence (DNA): TGCGCCAGCAGCCAAGAACAACAGGTTAATAACTATGGCTACACCTTC. The encoded protein is CASSQEQQVNNYGYTF.

The V call is TRBV5-1, the J call TRBJ1-2; a possible D gene is TRBD1 (5 bases). The V gene lost 0 bases and the J gene lost 8 bases, with 11 bases spanning the gap. Germline-derived CDR1 and CDR2 are SGHRS and YFSETQ. This CDR3 has 13 amino acids. The DNA for the CDR3 is TGCGCCAGCAGCTTGGAGGGTTCAGGGGGCTACACCTTC. Amino acids: CASSLEGSGGYTF.

This chain connects TRBV5-1 to TRBJ1-3; D is undetermined. Germline CDR1 SGHRS, CDR2 YFSETQ. Trimming stripped 3 bases from V and 1 base from J, with 11 bases between. This CDR3 is 15 amino acids long. CDR3 amino acids: CASSYSELSGNTIYF. The CDR3 DNA reads as TGCGCCAGCAGCTACAGCGAGCTATCTGGAAACACCATATATTTT.

CDR3 region: CASRRDRGNSYEQYF. In DNA, the CDR3 is TGTGCCAGCAGGAGGGACAGGGGGAATTCCTACGAGCAGTACTTC. The rearrangement joins TRBV27 to TRBJ2-7; 11 bases are a match to TRBD1. Germline lookup yields CDR1 MNHEY and CDR2 SMNVEV (reference sequence). The V segment lost 6 bases and the J segment 1 base; nucleotides outside the gene matches: 5. This CDR3 region has 15 residues.

The rearrangement links TRBV6-5 to TRBJ1-2; 7 bases are shared with TRBD1. The V gene's germline CDR1 is MNHEY and CDR2 SVGAGI. The CDR3 consists of 12 residues. With V trimmed by 7 bases and J by 8 bases, 7 bases remained unmatched. CDR3 residues: CASNRQGTGYTF. CDR3 sequence (DNA): TGTGCCAGCAACAGACAGGGAACCGGCTACACCTTC.

The rearrangement joins TRBV6-5 to TRBJ1-1, with a tentative D call TRBD1 (5 bases). V lost 6 bases to trimming and J lost 4 bases, with 12 bases between them. The germline V gene encodes CDR1 MNHEY and CDR2 SVGAGI. The CDR3 has 13 amino acids. In DNA, the CDR3 is TGTGCCAGCAGGGGGACCTTCCCCACTGAAGCTTTCTTT. Protein product: CASRGTFPTEAFF.

This chain uses TRBV5-1 with TRBJ2-3, with a tentative D call TRBD1 (6 bases). With 0 bases removed from V and 6 bases from J, the gap between germline ends came to 11 bases. The CDR3 runs 14 residues. Germline CDR1 and CDR2: SGHRS and YFSETQ. The chain's CDR3 is CASSLGLQGDTQYF. CDR3 nucleotides: TGCGCCAGCAGCTTGGGGTTGCAGGGGGATACGCAGTATTTT.

The V call is TRBV2, the J call TRBJ2-7; D is unclear. Germline assignment: CDR1 SNHLY and CDR2 FYNNEI. The CDR3 is made up of 14 amino acids. V was pared by 0 bases and J by 6 bases, with 12 bases between. In nucleotides, the CDR3 is TGTGCCAGCAGTGAAGCGCTGGGTTTCGGCGAGCAGTACTTC. Translated, it gives CASSEALGFGEQYF.

The chain joins TRBV4-1 to TRBJ1-5, with D uncertain. The V gene's germline CDR1 is MGHRA and CDR2 YSYEKL. The CDR3 sequence is 18 residues long. With 2 bases removed from V and 2 bases from J, the gap between germline ends came to 19 bases. CDR3 DNA sequence: TGCGCCAGCAGCCAAACTGGGTTCACACCCGGGGGCAATCAGCCCCAGCATTTT. Its translation: CASSQTGFTPGGNQPQHF.

The CDR3 reads CASTSAPNTGELFF. The CDR3, as DNA: TGCGCCAGCACATCCGCTCCGAACACCGGGGAGCTGTTTTTT. The V gene is TRBV5-1, the J gene TRBJ2-2; D unresolved. CDR1 and CDR2 (germline): SGHRS, YFSETQ. V was cut by 6 bases and J by 0 bases, with 9 bases left in between. This CDR3 region has 14 residues.

The gene calls are TRBV2 and TRBJ1-4; D gene ambiguous. This CDR3 region has 14 residues. CDR1 and CDR2 from the germline V gene are SNHLY and FYNNEI. V was cut by 4 bases and J by 5 bases, with 11 bases left in between. The CDR3 nucleotides read TGTGCCAGCAGTGGAGGACGGCTCAATGAAAAACTGTTTTTT. It codes for CASSGGRLNEKLFF.

The chain couples TRBV18 to TRBJ1-3; D may be TRBD1 (5 bases). This CDR3 comprises 18 residues. Trimming left V 3 bases short and J 0 bases short, with 18 bases between. Germline CDR1 reads KGHSH; CDR2 reads LQKENI. The CDR3 here is CASSPGVLDKISGNTIYF. The CDR3 nucleotides are TGTGCCAGCTCACCGGGAGTTCTGGACAAGATCTCTGGAAACACCATATATTTT.

This sequence joins TRBV6-6 and TRBJ1-6; D is unclear. Germline V gene lookup returns CDR1 MNHNY and CDR2 SVGAGI (reference sequence). CDR3 length: 12 residues. V dropped 5 bases and J dropped 12 bases, with 11 bases sitting between them. In DNA, the CDR3 is TGTGCCAGCAGTCGGGCCGGCAAACCCCTCCACTTT. Translating gives CASSRAGKPLHF.

The chain joins TRBV4-1 to TRBJ2-1, with TRBD2 identical over 7 bases. Germline loops: CDR1 MGHRA, CDR2 YSYEKL. The CDR3 covers 14 residues. V shed 3 bases, J shed 6 bases, and the junction held 5 bases outside the gene matches. The CDR3: CASSQGGSFNEQFF. As DNA, the CDR3 is TGCGCCAGCAGCCAGGGCGGGAGTTTCAATGAGCAGTTCTTC.

The chain carries TRBV30 and TRBJ1-1, with 7 bases identical to TRBD1. J lost 8 bases, V lost 0 bases, and 6 bases had no gene match. This CDR3 is 13 amino acids long. Germline assignment: CDR1 GTSNPN and CDR2 SVGIG (reference sequence). The CDR3: CAWSVQGGREAFF. The CDR3 DNA is TGTGCCTGGAGTGTACAAGGGGGCCGGGAAGCTTTCTTT.

V and J are TRBV28 and TRBJ1-5; 7 positions match TRBD1. Losses at the gene ends were 3 bases for V and 7 bases for J; bases not matched to a gene: 9. The CDR3 contains 15 residues. Per the germline V gene, CDR1 is MDHEN and CDR2 is SYDVKM. CDR3 sequence reads: CASSLHSQGGQPQHF. The CDR3 region has the DNA TGTGCCAGCAGTTTGCATAGCCAGGGGGGCCAGCCCCAGCATTTT. Looking up the rest from reference TRBV28 and TRBJ1-5 gives the full variable domain: DVKVTQSSRYLVKRTGEKVFLECVQDMDHENMFWYRQDPGLGLRLIYFSYDVKMKEKGDIPEGYSVSREKKERFSLILESASTNQTSMYLCASSLHSQGGQPQHFGDGTRLSIL.

The chain uses TRBV5-4 and TRBJ1-1; tentative D call: TRBD1 (5 bases). Germline values: CDR1 SGHNT, CDR2 YYREEE (reference sequence). Trimming removed 5 bases at V and 1 base at J, with 12 bases between. The CDR3 has 14 amino acids. CDR3 coding DNA: TGTGCCAGCAGATTAGTGGGGGGGAACACTGAAGCTTTCTTT. This sequence encodes CASRLVGGNTEAFF.

The chain is built from TRBV7-2 and TRBJ1-3; D unresolved. CDR1 and CDR2 (germline): SGHTA, FQGNSA. The CDR3 totals 18 residues. V was pared by 2 bases and J by 0 bases, with 17 bases between. The CDR3 nucleotides are TGTGCCAGCAGCTTATCCGGACGGGCCACAACCTCTGGAAACACCATATATTTT. Translated: CASSLSGRATTSGNTIYF.